This T cell receptor beta chain was identified in a study of T cell changes during pregnancy in multiple sclerosis. V trimming: 4 bases; J trimming: 7 bases; junction bases outside the gene matches: 3. CDR3 length equals 13 residues. Germline V gene lookup returns CDR1 SEHNR and CDR2 FQNEAQ (reference sequence). Using immunoSEQ multiplex PCR, the repertoire was profiled, and TCRdb retains in-frame clones only, with some absent. The sample records 65,000 to 95,000 clones, more than 85% being singletons. The sequencing used peripheral blood, collected after pregnancy. This chain links TRBV7-9 with TRBJ2-1; 8 bases match TRBD1. The receptor was derived from a female donor in good health, enrolled as a control in a pregnancy study. The CDR3 DNA follows: TGTGCCAGCAGCTCGACAGGGGCGAATGAGCAGTTCTTC. Its protein is CASSSTGANEQFF. Variable domain in full (rest from reference TRBV7-9 and TRBJ2-1): DTGVSQNPRHKITKRGQNVTFRCDPISEHNRLYWYRQTLGQGPEFLTYFQNEAQLEKSRLLSDRFSAERPKGSFSTLEIQRTEQGDSAMYLCASSSTGANEQFFGPGTRLTVL.